The T cell receptor (beta chain) described here comes from a study of blood T cell repertoires in COVID-19. Repertoires were generated with immunoSEQ multiplex PCR, while TCRdb's copy carries only in-frame clones and drops some. There are fewer than 65,000 clones in the sample; about 91% occur only once, and about 3.1% lies in the top ten. Germline values: CDR1 KGHDR, CDR2 SFDVKD. This CDR3 has 16 amino acids. Losses at the gene ends were 9 bases for V and 2 bases for J; bases not matched to a gene: 8. The source is a man in his fifties or sixties with acute or convalescent COVID-19. The gene calls are TRBV24-1 and TRBJ2-3; 12 nucleotides align to TRBD2. Sequencing input: peripheral blood. The CDR3 protein is CATRATSGGFTDTQYF. In nucleotides, the CDR3 is TGTGCCACCCGGGCGACTAGCGGGGGATTCACAGATACGCAGTATTTT.